These T cell receptor beta chains were read from a single sample in a study of T-cell memory formation after mild COVID-19. TCRdb recomputed calls from the 5' RACE reads with MiXCR, one row per CDR3 protein. The sample has a few hundred thousand distinct CDR3 sequences, about 17% seen once. The source material was PBMCs or a T cell subset sorted from them (not recorded which). These receptors were taken from a young man who had mild COVID-19 (a few samples of this study predate the infection). Cell type and time point are not known. Each CDR3 is given with its conserved first and last residue. The order of the fields is clone size, V gene, D gene, J gene, CDR3 protein, CDR3 DNA. D genes are given only for firm matches. Clone size is not always given. Where it is, it says once, few, many or a class for expanded clones.

clone_size: many
v_call: TRBV7-2
d_call: -
j_call: TRBJ2-4
cdr3_aa: CASSSGRGGFGIQYF
cdr3_nt: TGTGCCAGCAGCTCCGGACGGGGCGGTTTTGGCATTCAGTACTTC

clone_size: few
v_call: TRBV3-1
d_call: -
j_call: TRBJ2-7
cdr3_aa: CASSHKEYEQYF
cdr3_nt: TGTGCCAGCAGCCACAAGGAGTACGAGCAGTACTTC

clone_size: few
v_call: TRBV6-6
d_call: -
j_call: TRBJ2-1
cdr3_aa: CASSYGAQTVEQFF
cdr3_nt: TGTGCCAGCAGTTACGGGGCCCAGACCGTCGAGCAGTTCTTC

clone_size: -
v_call: TRBV5-1
d_call: TRBD2
j_call: TRBJ2-3
cdr3_aa: CASSAGTSADTQYF
cdr3_nt: TGCGCCAGCAGCGCCGGGACTAGCGCAGATACGCAGTATTTT

clone_size: -
v_call: TRBV18
d_call: -
j_call: TRBJ1-5
cdr3_aa: CASREGVSNQPQHF
cdr3_nt: TGTGCCAGCCGGGAGGGAGTTAGCAATCAGCCCCAGCATTTT

clone_size: few
v_call: TRBV12-3/TRBV12-4
d_call: -
j_call: TRBJ1-2
cdr3_aa: CASSFLVIYGYTF
cdr3_nt: TGTGCCAGCAGTTTTTTAGTTATCTATGGCTACACCTTC

clone_size: -
v_call: TRBV20-1
d_call: -
j_call: TRBJ1-2
cdr3_aa: CSARDIGQREGYTF
cdr3_nt: TGCAGTGCTAGAGATATCGGACAGAGAGAGGGCTACACCTTC

clone_size: few
v_call: TRBV10-3
d_call: -
j_call: TRBJ1-5
cdr3_aa: CAISEYSGDNQPQHF
cdr3_nt: TGTGCCATCAGTGAGTACTCCGGGGATAATCAGCCCCAGCATTTT

clone_size: few
v_call: TRBV12-3/TRBV12-4
d_call: -
j_call: TRBJ1-4
cdr3_aa: CASSFGFNEKLFF
cdr3_nt: TGTGCCAGCAGTTTCGGATTTAATGAAAAACTGTTTTTT

clone_size: -
v_call: TRBV14
d_call: -
j_call: TRBJ1-2
cdr3_aa: CASSQGGVSGLYGYTF
cdr3_nt: TGTGCCAGCAGCCAAGGGGGCGTTTCGGGCCTATATGGCTACACCTTC

clone_size: -
v_call: TRBV29-1
d_call: TRBD1
j_call: TRBJ1-4
cdr3_aa: CSVAKGGTTNEKLFF
cdr3_nt: TGCAGCGTTGCGAAAGGGGGCACGACTAATGAAAAACTGTTTTTT

clone_size: few
v_call: TRBV20-1
d_call: -
j_call: TRBJ2-4
cdr3_aa: CSASGQGKNIQYF
cdr3_nt: TGCAGTGCTAGTGGGCAGGGGAAAAACATTCAGTACTTC

clone_size: few
v_call: TRBV7-9
d_call: -
j_call: TRBJ1-5
cdr3_aa: CASSLARGTNQPQHF
cdr3_nt: TGTGCCAGCAGCTTAGCGCGAGGTACGAATCAGCCCCAGCATTTT

clone_size: few
v_call: TRBV20-1
d_call: -
j_call: TRBJ2-7
cdr3_aa: CSARDEYEQYF
cdr3_nt: TGCAGTGCTAGAGATGAATACGAGCAGTACTTC